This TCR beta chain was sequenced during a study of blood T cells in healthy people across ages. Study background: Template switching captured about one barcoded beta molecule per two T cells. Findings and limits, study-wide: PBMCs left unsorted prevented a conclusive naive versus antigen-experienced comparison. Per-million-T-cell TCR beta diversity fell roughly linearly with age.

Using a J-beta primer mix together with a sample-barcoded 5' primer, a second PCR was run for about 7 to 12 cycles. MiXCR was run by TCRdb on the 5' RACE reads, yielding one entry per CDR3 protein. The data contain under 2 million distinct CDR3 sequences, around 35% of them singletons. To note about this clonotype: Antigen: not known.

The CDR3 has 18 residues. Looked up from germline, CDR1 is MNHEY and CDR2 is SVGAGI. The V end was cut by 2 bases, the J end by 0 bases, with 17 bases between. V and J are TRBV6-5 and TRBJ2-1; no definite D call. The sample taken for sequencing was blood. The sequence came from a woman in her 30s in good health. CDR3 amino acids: CASSYKAVAGGSYNEQFF. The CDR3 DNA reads TGTGCCAGCAGTTACAAAGCCGTGGCCGGCGGCTCCTACAATGAGCAGTTCTTC.